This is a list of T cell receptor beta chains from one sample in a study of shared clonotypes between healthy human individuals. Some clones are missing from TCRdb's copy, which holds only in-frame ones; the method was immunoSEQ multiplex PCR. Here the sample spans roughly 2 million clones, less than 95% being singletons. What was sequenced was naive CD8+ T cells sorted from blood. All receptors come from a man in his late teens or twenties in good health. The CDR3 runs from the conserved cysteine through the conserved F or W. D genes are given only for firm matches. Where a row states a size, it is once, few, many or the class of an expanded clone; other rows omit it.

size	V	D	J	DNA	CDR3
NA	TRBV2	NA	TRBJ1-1	TGTGCCTCCAGTGGGGGTATACAGGATTTGAGGACTGAAGCTTTCTTT	CASSGGIQDLRTEAFF
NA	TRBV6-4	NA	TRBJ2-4	TGTGCCAGCAGTGACCCACCCGGTTTAGCCAAAAACATTCAGTACTTC	CASSDPPGLAKNIQYF
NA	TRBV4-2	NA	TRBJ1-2	TGTGCCAGCAGCCCGCTAGGGGTTTCGGTGGACTATGGCTACACCTTC	CASSPLGVSVDYGYTF
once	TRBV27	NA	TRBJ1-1	TGTGCCAGCAAGCCCTGGACCGGGACCCCTGAAGCTTTCTTT	CASKPWTGTPEAFF
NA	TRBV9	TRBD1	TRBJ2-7	TGTGCCAGCACCCCGGGACAGGGCTCCTACGAGCAGTACTTC	CASTPGQGSYEQYF
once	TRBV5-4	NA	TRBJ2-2	TGTGCCAGCAGCTCCTCCCAGGGATCCGGGGAGCTGTTTTTT	CASSSSQGSGELFF
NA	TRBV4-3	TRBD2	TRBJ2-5	TGCGCCAGCAGCCAAGACGGTTTTATAGCGGGAGACGGGGAGACCCAGTACTTC	CASSQDGFIAGDGETQYF
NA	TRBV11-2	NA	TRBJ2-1	TGTGCCAGCAGCCCAAACCTCGCCCCCCTAAATGAGCAGTTCTTC	CASSPNLAPLNEQFF
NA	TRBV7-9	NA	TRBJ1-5	TGTGCCAGCAGTTTTCTCGATAGCAATCAGCCCCAGCATTTT	CASSFLDSNQPQHF
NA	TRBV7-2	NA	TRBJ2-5	TGTGCCAGCAGCTTCTTTACGGAGACCCAGTACTTC	CASSFFTETQYF
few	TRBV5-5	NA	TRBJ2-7	TGTGCCAGCAGCTTGGCCAGCTCCTACGAGCAGTACTTC	CASSLASSYEQYF
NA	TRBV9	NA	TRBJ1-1	TGTGCCAGCAGCGTAGCTGCAGGATTGAACACTGAAGCTTTCTTT	CASSVAAGLNTEAFF
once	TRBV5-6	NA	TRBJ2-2	TGTGCCAGCGGTGGGCTGAGCACCGGGGAGCTGTTTTTT	CASGGLSTGELFF
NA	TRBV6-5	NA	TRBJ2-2	TGTGCCAGCAGTTCCATAACCGGGGAGCTGTTTTTT	CASSSITGELFF
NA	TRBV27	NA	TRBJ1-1	TGTGCCAGCGTCATGGCAGGGGTTATCAATGAAGCTTTCTTT	CASVMAGVINEAFF
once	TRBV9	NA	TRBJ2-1	TGTGCCAGCAGCGAGGGGGGGACAGACTACAATGAGCAGTTCTTC	CASSEGGTDYNEQFF
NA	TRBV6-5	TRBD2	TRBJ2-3	TGTGCCAGCAGTTACTCAAGCGGGAGAAGCACAGATACGCAGTATTTT	CASSYSSGRSTDTQYF
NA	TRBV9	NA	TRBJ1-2	TGTGCCAGCAGCGTAGAGAGGGACACGCAAAATTCCTATGGCTACACCTTC	CASSVERDTQNSYGYTF
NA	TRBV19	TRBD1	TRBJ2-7	TGTGCCAGTAGTATAGAAGGGACAGGGGCGTACGAGCAGTACTTC	CASSIEGTGAYEQYF
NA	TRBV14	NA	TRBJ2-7	TGTGCCAGCAGCCCTCAGGGGTCACTTTCCTACGAGCAGTACTTC	CASSPQGSLSYEQYF
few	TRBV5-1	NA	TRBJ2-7	TGCGCCAGCAGCTTGGGTTTAGGGACCGCCTACGAGCAGTACTTC	CASSLGLGTAYEQYF
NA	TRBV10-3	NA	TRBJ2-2	TGTGCCATCAGTGGAGTTCTTTCTCAGGCGGACGCGAACACCGGGGAGCTGTTTTTT	CAISGVLSQADANTGELFF
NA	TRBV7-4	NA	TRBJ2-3	TGTGCCAGCAGCTTTACTACAGATCGACAGGGCACAGATACGCAGTATTTT	CASSFTTDRQGTDTQYF
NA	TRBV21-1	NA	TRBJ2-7	TGTGCCAGCAGCAAAGCGCTCATCCTCTCCTACGAGCAGTACTTC	CASSKALILSYEQYF
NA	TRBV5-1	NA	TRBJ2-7	TGCGCCAGCAGCTTGGCCGTTGGCCAGACCTACGAGCAGTACTTC	CASSLAVGQTYEQYF
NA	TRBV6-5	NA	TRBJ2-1	TGTGCCAGCAGGAACGGGACGTACAATGAGCAGTTCTTC	CASRNGTYNEQFF
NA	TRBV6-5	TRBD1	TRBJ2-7	TGTGCCAGCAGTTACTCGCTGGGACAGGAAACCTACGAGCAGTACTTC	CASSYSLGQETYEQYF
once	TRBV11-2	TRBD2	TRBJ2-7	TGTGCCAGCAGCTTATCCTCCGTAGCGGGAGACGGGTACGAGCAGTACTTC	CASSLSSVAGDGYEQYF
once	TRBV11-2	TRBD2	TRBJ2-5	TGTGCCAGCAGCGCGGGAGGGGCCCAAGGGGAGACCCAGTACTTC	CASSAGGAQGETQYF
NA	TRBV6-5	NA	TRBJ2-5	TGTGCCAGGGGAGGCAGCCAAGAGACCCAGTACTTC	CARGGSQETQYF
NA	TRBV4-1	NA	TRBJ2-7	TGCGCCAGCAGCCAAATGGACTACGAGCAGTACTTC	CASSQMDYEQYF
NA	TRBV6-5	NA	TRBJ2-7	TGTGCCAGCAGTTACTCGACGGGGGGCGTCAACGAGCAGTACTTC	CASSYSTGGVNEQYF
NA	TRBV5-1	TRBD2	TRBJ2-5	TGCGCCAGCAGCTCGGGACTAGCGGGGAACCAAGAGACCCAGTACTTC	CASSSGLAGNQETQYF
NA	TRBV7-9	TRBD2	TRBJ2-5	TGTGCCACCACACTAGCGGGGGCCTCCAGTGAGACCCAGTACTTC	CATTLAGASSETQYF
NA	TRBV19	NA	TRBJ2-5	TGTGCCAGTATGGCGAAAGAGACCCAGTACTTC	CASMAKETQYF
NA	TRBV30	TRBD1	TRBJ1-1	TGTGCCTGGAGACACCACAGGGGCCAGAGGCCGAACACTGAAGCTTTCTTT	CAWRHHRGQRPNTEAFF
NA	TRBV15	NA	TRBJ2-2	TGTGCCACCAGCAGAGATCCGGGGGACCTCTCCGGGGAGCTGTTTTTT	CATSRDPGDLSGELFF
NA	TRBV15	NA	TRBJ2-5	TGTGCCACCACACTAGATCAAGAGACCCAGTACTTC	CATTLDQETQYF
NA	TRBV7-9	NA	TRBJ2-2	TGTGCCAGCAGCCTCGAGGGGGAAGGGAACACCGGGGAGCTGTTTTTT	CASSLEGEGNTGELFF
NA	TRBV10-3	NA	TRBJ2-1	TGTGCCATCAGTGGGTTTGACAGCAACGCCTACAATGAGCAGTTCTTC	CAISGFDSNAYNEQFF
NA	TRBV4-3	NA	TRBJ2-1	TGCGCCAGCAGCCAAGATGAAGGAACCTACAATGAGCAGTTCTTC	CASSQDEGTYNEQFF
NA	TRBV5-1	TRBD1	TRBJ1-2	TGCGCCAGCAGCTTGGGACAGGGGGTTGACCTCTATGGCTACACCTTC	CASSLGQGVDLYGYTF
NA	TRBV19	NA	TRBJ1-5	TGTGCCAGTAGTACGAACGACCCCACGGAGAATCAGCCCCAGCATTTT	CASSTNDPTENQPQHF
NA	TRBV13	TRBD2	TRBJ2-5	TGTGCCAGCAGCTTAAGACTAGCAGACCTCCAAGAGACCCAGTACTTC	CASSLRLADLQETQYF
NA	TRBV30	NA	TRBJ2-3	TGTGCCTGGAGCATTAACGCAGATACGCAGTATTTT	CAWSINADTQYF
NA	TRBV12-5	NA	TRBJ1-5	TGTGCTAGTGGTCCGACAAGCTCCAATCAGCCCCAGCATTTT	CASGPTSSNQPQHF
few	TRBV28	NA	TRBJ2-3	TGTGCCAGCAGTTTACTGGGCACAGATACGCAGTATTTT	CASSLLGTDTQYF
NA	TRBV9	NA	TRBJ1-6	TGTGCCAGCAGCGTAGACGGGGGTTCACCCCTCCACTTT	CASSVDGGSPLHF
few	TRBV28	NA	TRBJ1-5	TGTGCCAGCAGTTTAGGGCCGAATCAGCCCCAGCATTTT	CASSLGPNQPQHF
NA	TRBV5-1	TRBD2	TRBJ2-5	TGCGCCAGCAGCTATGGACTAGCGGGGGAAGAGACCCAGTACTTC	CASSYGLAGEETQYF
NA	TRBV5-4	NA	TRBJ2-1	TGTGCCAGCGGGGTCCTGGGCAATGAGCAGTTCTTC	CASGVLGNEQFF
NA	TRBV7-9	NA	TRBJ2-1	TGTGCCAGCAGCGCAACCACTGGAGAAGCCTCCTACAATGAGCAGTTCTTC	CASSATTGEASYNEQFF
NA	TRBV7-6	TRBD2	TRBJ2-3	TGTGCCAGCGGGGGGGGCACAGATACGCAGTATTTT	CASGGGTDTQYF